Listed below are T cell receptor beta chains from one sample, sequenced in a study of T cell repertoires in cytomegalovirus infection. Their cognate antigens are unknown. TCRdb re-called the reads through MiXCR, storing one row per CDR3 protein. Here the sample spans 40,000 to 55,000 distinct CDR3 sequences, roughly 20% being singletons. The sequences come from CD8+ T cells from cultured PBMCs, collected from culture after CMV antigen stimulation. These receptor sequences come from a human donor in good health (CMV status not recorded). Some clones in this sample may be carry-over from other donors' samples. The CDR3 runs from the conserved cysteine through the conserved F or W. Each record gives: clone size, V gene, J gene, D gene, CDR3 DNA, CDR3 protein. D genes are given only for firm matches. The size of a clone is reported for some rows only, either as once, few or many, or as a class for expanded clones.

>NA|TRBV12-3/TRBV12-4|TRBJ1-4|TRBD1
TGTGCCAGCAGTTTGGGACAGGGTGCGCTTAATGAAAAACTGTTTTTT
CASSLGQGALNEKLFF
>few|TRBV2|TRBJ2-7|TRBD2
TGTGCCAGCAGTGAAAGGTTAGGGACTAGCGGGAGCCACGAGCAGTACTTC
CASSERLGTSGSHEQYF
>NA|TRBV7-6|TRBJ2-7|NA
TGTGCCAGCAGCCTCCCGGACGAGCAGTACTTC
CASSLPDEQYF
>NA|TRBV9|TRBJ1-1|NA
TGTGCCAGCAGCGTAGCGGGGTGGGTTCCGAACACTGAAGCTTTCTTT
CASSVAGWVPNTEAFF
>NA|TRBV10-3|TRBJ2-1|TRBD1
TGTGCCATCAGTGGGGGACAGGGGAACAATGAGCAGTTCTTC
CAISGGQGNNEQFF
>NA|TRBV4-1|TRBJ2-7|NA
TGCGCCAGCAGCCCTCGAACAGGGTTGTACGAGCAGTACTTC
CASSPRTGLYEQYF
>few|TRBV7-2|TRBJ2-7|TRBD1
TGTGCCAGCAGCTCCGGGACAGGACCCTACGAGCAGTACTTC
CASSSGTGPYEQYF
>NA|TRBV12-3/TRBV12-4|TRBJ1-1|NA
TGTGCCAGCAGAAACAGGGTGGAGGGCACTGAAGCTTTCTTT
CASRNRVEGTEAFF
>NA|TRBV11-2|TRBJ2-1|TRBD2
TGTGCCAGCAGCTTTCCCACGACTAGCGGGAGGGCCAGTGAGCAGTTCTTC
CASSFPTTSGRASEQFF
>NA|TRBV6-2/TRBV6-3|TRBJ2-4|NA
TGTGCCAGCAGTTCCTGGTTGGGTCAGTACTTC
CASSSWLGQYF
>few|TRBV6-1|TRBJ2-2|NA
TGTGCCAGCAGTAACCACTACGAGTCGGGAACCGGGGAGCTGTTTTTT
CASSNHYESGTGELFF
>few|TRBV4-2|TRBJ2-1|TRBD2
TGTGCCAGCAGCCAAGATCCGGCGGGGGGGCATGAGCAGTTCTTC
CASSQDPAGGHEQFF
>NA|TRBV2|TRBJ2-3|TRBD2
TGTGCCAGCAGCGGGACTAGCGGGAGCCGCCCCACAGATACGCAGTATTTT
CASSGTSGSRPTDTQYF
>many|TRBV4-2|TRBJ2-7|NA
TGTGCCAGCAGCCATTCTAGCTCCTACGAGCAGTACTTC
CASSHSSSYEQYF